A selection of T cell receptor beta chains follows, all from one sample in a study of blood T cell repertoires in COVID-19. The assay was immunoSEQ multiplex PCR, and TCRdb's table has in-frame clones only and misses some. The table has 380,000 or so clones, 81% seen once. Sequencing was performed on peripheral blood. The receptors shown here come from a human donor with acute or convalescent COVID-19. The donor label of this sample is uncertain. The CDR3 runs from the conserved cysteine through the conserved F or W. D genes are given only for firm matches. Clone size, where shown, is once, few, many, or a class for clones that have expanded.

>-|-|TRBJ1-1|TRBV14
TGTGCCAGCAGCCGAAACATGAACGCTGAAGCTTTCTTT
CASSRNMNAEAFF
>-|-|TRBJ2-7|TRBV19
TGTGCCAGTAGCCCCCGCGGGCACTCCTACGAGCAGTACTTC
CASSPRGHSYEQYF
>TRBD1|-|TRBJ1-3|TRBV6-2/TRBV6-3
TGTGCCAGCAGCAGACTCGCCGGGACAGGGACCGATGGAAACACCATATATTTT
CASSRLAGTGTDGNTIYF
>-|-|TRBJ1-1|TRBV10-1
TGCGCCAGCAGTGAGAAGGGGGACACTGAAGCTTTCTTT
CASSEKGDTEAFF
>TRBD2|-|TRBJ2-7|TRBV5-5
TGTGCCAGCAGCTTGACCGGGACTAGCGGGAGGTTGGAGCAGTACTTC
CASSLTGTSGRLEQYF
>-|-|TRBJ2-1|TRBV5-1
TGCGCCAGCAGCAAGTTCCGGGTAGCACGGGGGAATGAGCAGTTCTTC
CASSKFRVARGNEQFF
>-|-|TRBJ2-6|TRBV6-4
TGTGCCAGCAGTGACCCGTCTGGGGCCAACGTCCTGACTTTC
CASSDPSGANVLTF
>-|-|TRBJ2-1|TRBV6-5
TGTGCCAGCAGTTACTCGAGGAGTTACACCTACAATGAGCAGTTCTTC
CASSYSRSYTYNEQFF
>-|-|TRBJ2-1|TRBV2
TGTGCCAGCAGTGACCAGCTCCGGGGAGTGGAGCAGTTCTTC
CASSDQLRGVEQFF
>-|once|TRBJ1-3|TRBV10-3
TGTGCCATCAGCCCCAGGGGAGGAAACACCATATATTTT
CAISPRGGNTIYF
>TRBD2|-|TRBJ2-5|TRBV24-1
TGTGCCACCAGTGATCCGGGACTAGCGGGGTTGGAGACCCAGTACTTC
CATSDPGLAGLETQYF
>TRBD1|-|TRBJ2-7|TRBV19
TGTGCCAGTATCGGGACAGGAAAATACGAGCAGTACTTC
CASIGTGKYEQYF
>TRBD1|-|TRBJ1-2|TRBV18
TGTGCCAGCTCGGGACAGGGGCCCGACTATGGCTACACCTTC
CASSGQGPDYGYTF
>-|few|TRBJ2-7|TRBV29-1
TGCAGCGTTGGAGACAACAATATCTACGAGCAGTACTTC
CSVGDNNIYEQYF
>TRBD1|-|TRBJ1-4|TRBV10-2
TGCGCCAGCTCCGGACAGGGGGCTACTAATGAAAAACTGTTTTTT
CASSGQGATNEKLFF
>-|-|TRBJ1-2|TRBV4-2
TGTGCCAGCAGCCAAGATGGGAGAGAGCGGGGCTACACCTTC
CASSQDGRERGYTF
>TRBD2|-|TRBJ2-1|TRBV7-6
TGTGCCAGCAGTTCTAGCGGGGGCAGTAGGTACAATGAGCAGTTCTTC
CASSSSGGSRYNEQFF
>-|-|TRBJ1-6|TRBV27
TGTGCCAGCAGTTTAGGTGGTAGTTCACCCCTCCACTTT
CASSLGGSSPLHF
>-|-|TRBJ2-3|TRBV7-9
TGTGCCAGCAGCTACCAGACCACAGCAAGTAATACGCAGTATTTT
CASSYQTTASNTQYF
>TRBD2|once|TRBJ2-3|TRBV11-2
TGTGCCAGCAGCTTATCGGGGGGGAGCACAGATACGCAGTATTTT
CASSLSGGSTDTQYF
>TRBD1|-|TRBJ2-6|TRBV3-1/TRBV3-2
TGTGCCAGCAGCCCCAGCGACAGGGGCCGGTGGGCCAACGTCCTGACTTTC
CASSPSDRGRWANVLTF
>-|once|TRBJ1-2|TRBV12-3/TRBV12-4
TGTGCCAGCAGTCCAGGTCCCGGCTACACCTTC
CASSPGPGYTF
>-|few|TRBJ2-5|TRBV14
TGTGCCAGCAGCCTTAGAATAGGGGGTTTCGGAGAAGAGACCCAGTACTTC
CASSLRIGGFGEETQYF
>TRBD2|-|TRBJ2-2|TRBV7-6
TGTGCCAGCAGCTTAGCGCGGGGGATCAACACCGGGGAGCTGTTTTTT
CASSLARGINTGELFF
>-|-|TRBJ2-5|TRBV2
TGTGCCAGCAGTGAAGAAGTAAGCCCAGAGACCCAGTACTTC
CASSEEVSPETQYF
>-|-|TRBJ2-3|TRBV27
TGTGCCAGCAGTTGGGCAGGGGATCATCATACGCAGTATTTT
CASSWAGDHHTQYF
>-|few|TRBJ1-6|TRBV30
TGTGCCTGGAGTTCCCAGGGTCGTACTTCACCCCTCCACTTT
CAWSSQGRTSPLHF
>-|-|TRBJ2-3|TRBV21-1
TGTGCCAGCAGCAAAGTGAAGAAGCGCAACACAGATACGCAGTATTTT
CASSKVKKRNTDTQYF
>-|-|TRBJ2-1|TRBV5-1
TGCGCCAGCAGCAACACCCTTGAGCAGTTCTTC
CASSNTLEQFF
>-|-|TRBJ1-2|TRBV28
TGTGCCACCGCGAACCCATTCTATGGCTACACCTTC
CATANPFYGYTF
>TRBD2|-|TRBJ2-1|TRBV3-1/TRBV3-2
TGTGCCAGCAGAGGGACTAGCGGGATAGGGGGCTACAATGAGCAGTTCTTC
CASRGTSGIGGYNEQFF
>TRBD1|-|TRBJ2-2|TRBV7-7
TGTGCCAGCAGCTTAGCTCCACAGACAGGGGAGGACTTACCCGGGGAGCTGTTTTTT
CASSLAPQTGEDLPGELFF
>-|few|TRBJ1-1|TRBV11-2
TGTGCCAGCAGCGTAACCGGGAGAAACACTGAAGCTTTCTTT
CASSVTGRNTEAFF
>TRBD2|-|TRBJ2-3|TRBV5-5
TGTGCCAGCAGCACCAGTCCTAGCGGGGGTGATACGCAGTATTTT
CASSTSPSGGDTQYF
>-|once|TRBJ2-2|TRBV5-6
TGTGCCAGCAGCTCCAACCCGGCGGGCACCGGGGAGCTGTTTTTT
CASSSNPAGTGELFF
>-|once|TRBJ1-3|TRBV18
TGTGCCAGCTCACCACCAGCAGGGGGAAACACCATATATTTT
CASSPPAGGNTIYF
>TRBD1|-|TRBJ2-7|TRBV5-1
TGCGCCAGCAGCTTGGCCGGACAGGGGACATCCTACGAGCAGTACTTC
CASSLAGQGTSYEQYF
>TRBD1|-|TRBJ2-7|TRBV4-1
TGCGCCAGCAGCCAAGGAGGGGGCTCCGAGCAGTACTTC
CASSQGGGSEQYF
>-|-|TRBJ1-2|TRBV6-1
TGTGCCAGCAGTGAAGAATTTCGTGGCTACACCTTC
CASSEEFRGYTF
>-|-|TRBJ1-5|TRBV15
TGTGCCACCAGCAGAGCCGGGGGTAGGCGGCCCCAGCATTTT
CATSRAGGRRPQHF
>TRBD2|-|TRBJ2-3|TRBV5-1
TGCGCCAGCAGCCGGGGGGACCGAGATACGCAGTATTTT
CASSRGDRDTQYF
>TRBD2|-|TRBJ2-3|TRBV6-5
TGTGCCAGCAGGCGTACTAGCGGGAGGACAGATACGCAGTATTTT
CASRRTSGRTDTQYF